This passage covers 10 T cell receptor beta chains from one sample sequenced in a study of identical twins. TCRdb redid the calling of the 5' RACE reads with MiXCR, one entry per CDR3 protein. The table shows about 660,000 distinct CDR3 sequences, with over 8.5% occurring only once. A further study also used this sample, focusing on yellow fever vaccine responses in identical twins.

The sequenced sample was PBMCs. The receptors originated from a woman in her late teens or twenties in good health.

Only a few counts were recorded for this clonotype. The rearrangement links TRBV6-2 or TRBV6-3 to TRBJ2-7, with 8 bases fitting TRBD1. Trimming took 6 bases from V and 7 from J; bases not matched to a gene: 17. CDR3 length: 16 amino acids. Per germline, CDR1 MNHEY and CDR2 SVGEGT. For the CDR3, the DNA is TGTGCCAGCAGAGGCAGAGGGGCAGGGGGCGCGGGAGAGCAGTACTTC. It encodes CASRGRGAGGAGEQYF.

Ten or more counts support this clonotype. The chain has TRBV7-9 and TRBJ1-1; no firm D call. The CDR3 totals 14 residues. In germline, CDR1 is SEHNR, CDR2 FQNEAQ (reference sequence). V gave up 2 bases and J gave up 5 bases, with 12 bases separating them. The CDR3 spells CASSLKAVGTEAFF. The CDR3 bases are TGTGCCAGCAGCTTAAAAGCTGTTGGGACTGAAGCTTTCTTT.

Ten or more counts support this clonotype. The rearrangement uses TRBV29-1 and TRBJ1-2; tentatively, D is TRBD1 (6 bases). This CDR3 region has 15 residues. Trimming removed 0 bases at V and 2 bases at J, with 13 bases between. Germline-derived CDR1 and CDR2 are SQVTM and ANQGSEA. DNA for the CDR3: TGCAGCGTTGAAGATTTCAGGGGAGGGAACTATGGCTACACCTTC. Translated: CSVEDFRGGNYGYTF.

For the CDR3, the DNA is TGTGCCAGCAGCTTAGCGTCGGCGGGAGGGGGGAATGAGCAGTTCTTC. Protein sequence: CASSLASAGGGNEQFF. The J gene is TRBJ2-1, the V gene TRBV7-8; 9 bases are shared with TRBD2. Germline-derived CDR1 and CDR2 are SGHVS and FQNEAQ. The CDR3 runs to 16 residues. The trim removed 0 bases at V and 7 bases at J, leaving 7 bases unmatched.

This clonotype was recorded a few times. The V gene is TRBV10-3, the J gene TRBJ2-2; D could derive from TRBD1 or TRBD2 (5 bases each). This CDR3 region has 16 residues. Germline values: CDR1 ENHRY, CDR2 SYGVKD. Trimming shortened V by 5 bases and J by 6 bases, and 19 bases separated the two germline ends. In nucleotides, the CDR3 is TGTGCCATCAGTTCAGGGACCGGTGCATATCCCGGGGAGCTGTTTTTT. Its protein product is CAISSGTGAYPGELFF.

This clonotype has at least ten counts. The chain carries TRBV2 and TRBJ2-7; 11 nucleotides agree with TRBD1. Germline V gives CDR1 SNHLY, CDR2 FYNNEI. The CDR3 runs 15 residues. V dropped 6 bases and J dropped 1; count of bases not matched to a gene: 5. The CDR3 DNA reads as TGTGCCAGCAGGGACAGGGGGCTGAGGTCCTACGAGCAGTACTTC. Translation gives CASRDRGLRSYEQYF.

The chain joins TRBV9 to TRBJ2-2; D is unclear. Trimming took 7 bases from V and 1 from J, leaving 8 bases between them. Germline V gene lookup returns CDR1 SGDLS and CDR2 YYNGEE. This CDR3 comprises 13 residues. CDR3 in amino acids: CASAVGNTGELFF. The CDR3 bases are TGTGCCAGCGCCGTAGGGAACACCGGGGAGCTGTTTTTT.

This clonotype was counted ten times or more. The genes are TRBV7-9 and TRBJ2-1, with 8 bases fitting TRBD1. CDR3 length: 15 amino acids. Germline CDR1 reads SEHNR; CDR2 reads FQNEAQ (reference sequence). J was trimmed by 0 bases and V by 6 bases; bases with no gene match: 4. The CDR3 spells CASRPGGSSYNEQFF. In DNA form, the CDR3 reads TGTGCCAGCAGACCAGGGGGCAGCTCCTACAATGAGCAGTTCTTC.

The chain uses TRBV20-1 and TRBJ2-7; 8 bases fit TRBD2. The CDR3 covers 13 residues. V was pared by 5 bases and J by 0 bases, with 3 bases of the junction left unmatched. Germline CDR1 DFQATT, CDR2 SNEGSKA (reference sequence). CDR3 protein: CSASGTSSYEQYF. DNA of the CDR3: TGCAGTGCTTCCGGGACTAGCTCCTACGAGCAGTACTTC.

The sample holds a few counts of this clonotype. The chain recombines TRBV4-1 with TRBJ1-2; D possibly corresponds to TRBD1 (5 bases). Germline V gene sequence: CDR1 MGHRA, CDR2 YSYEKL. The length of the CDR3 is 19 residues. V was shortened by 2 bases and J by 5 bases, with 27 bases between the two germline ends. CDR3 DNA sequence: TGCGCCAGCAGCCAAACCCCTGGGGCTGTTTCGTCGCGGGGGTATGGCTACACCTTC. This translates into CASSQTPGAVSSRGYGYTF.